The 7 T cell receptor beta chains in this list originate from one sample, sequenced in a study of shared clonotypes between healthy human individuals. Using immunoSEQ multiplex PCR, the repertoire was profiled, and TCRdb retains in-frame clones only, with some absent. The table has about 2.4 million clones, over 85% seen once. The sample comprised naive CD4+ T cells from PBMCs. Sample subset: CD45RA+ positively selected. The receptors derive from a man between 18 and 29 years old in good health. Some clones in this sample may be carry-over from other donors' samples.

The rearrangement joins TRBV6-5 to TRBJ2-7, with 9 bases lining up with TRBD1. Germline V gene sequence: CDR1 MNHEY, CDR2 SVGAGI. CDR3 size: 14 residues. V lost 2 bases and J lost 5; bases outside the gene matches: 4. The CDR3 protein is CASSYGQGKHEQYF. Written as DNA, the CDR3 is TGTGCCAGCAGTTACGGACAGGGGAAGCACGAGCAGTACTTC.

The rearrangement joins TRBV18 to TRBJ2-1; 11 bases align to TRBD2. This CDR3 has 17 amino acids. V trimming: 6 bases; J trimming: 5 bases; junction bases outside the gene matches: 12. Germline V gene lookup returns CDR1 KGHSH and CDR2 LQKENI. In DNA form, the CDR3 reads TGTGCCAGCTCGCCTAGAACTCTAGCGGGAGGTCACAATGAGCAGTTCTTC. Its protein is CASSPRTLAGGHNEQFF. The full variable domain, its missing parts supplied by reference TRBV18 and TRBJ2-1, is NAGVMQNPRHLVRRRGQEARLRCSPMKGHSHVYWYRQLPEEGLKFMVYLQKENIIDESGMPKERFSAEFPKEGPSILRIQQVVRGDSAAYFCASSPRTLAGGHNEQFFGPGTRLTVL.

This chain connects TRBV2 to TRBJ2-7, with D uncertain. Germline CDR1 is SNHLY and CDR2 is FYNNEI. The CDR3 is made up of 11 amino acids. Trimming shortened V by 3 bases and J by 7 bases, and 7 bases separated the two germline ends. CDR3 sequence (DNA): TGTGCCAGCAGTGAGATGGAGGAGCAGTACTTC. Translation: CASSEMEEQYF.

This chain joins TRBV28 and TRBJ1-2; the D gene is possibly TRBD1 (5 bases). This CDR3 has 16 residues. Germline loops: CDR1 MDHEN, CDR2 SYDVKM. Trimming left V 2 bases short and J 3 bases short, with 16 bases between. The chain's CDR3 is CASSLIFWGADYGYTF. The CDR3 DNA is TGTGCCAGCAGTTTAATTTTCTGGGGCGCCGACTATGGCTACACCTTC.

The V gene is TRBV4-2, the J gene TRBJ2-6; no clear D. Between the trimmed V and J ends, which lost 1 base and 0 bases, there was a span of 10 bases. The CDR3 runs to 17 residues. Germline V gene data show CDR1 as LGHNA and CDR2 as YNFKEQ. CDR3 protein: CASSQAGTSSGANVLTF. The CDR3 DNA is TGTGCCAGCAGCCAAGCGGGCACCAGCTCTGGGGCCAACGTCCTGACTTTC.

The J gene is TRBJ1-1, the V gene TRBV6-5; weak D call: TRBD1 (5 bases). The CDR3 extends over 14 amino acids. CDR1 and CDR2 (germline): MNHEY, SVGAGI. Trimming left V 5 bases short and J 10 bases short, with 20 bases between. The CDR3 region has the DNA TGTGCCAGCAGTAGCACACAGGTGATTCGGGGAGCTTTCTTT. This gives the protein CASSSTQVIRGAFF.

V usage is TRBV28 and J usage is TRBJ2-1; 9 positions agree with TRBD2. Looked up from germline, CDR1 is MDHEN and CDR2 is SYDVKM. V was clipped by 6 bases and J by 5 bases; unmatched bases: 14. This CDR3 spans 17 amino acids. The CDR3 coding sequence is TGTGCCAGCAGCCTCGGGACTAGCATTACCTTAAACAATGAGCAGTTCTTC. It codes for CASSLGTSITLNNEQFF.